This T cell receptor beta chain was found in a study of Ad26.COV2.S vaccination and SARS-CoV-2 variants. Background on the study: Ad26.COV2.S shots went into the muscle once or twice, 56 days apart.

Unmatched junction bases numbered 8, after V lost 2 bases and J lost 5 bases. The length of the CDR3 is 16 residues. Germline V CDR1 and CDR2: SGHRS, YFSETQ. Treatment defined: around 19 received Ad26.COV2.S at low or high dose, single or two shots; several received placebo; per-sample allocation not given. Day 63 after the first vaccine or placebo injection was the time point for sampling. Study-wide points: Spike-specific responses of CD8+ and CD4+ T cells were reported to display substantial breadth after vaccination.

Generated by immunoSEQ multiplex PCR, the TCRdb table keeps only in-frame clones and is missing some. The sample has about 240,000 clones, around 87% seen once. Comments on this clone: What it binds is unknown.

J is TRBJ2-2 and V is TRBV5-1, with TRBD2 identical over 8 bases. The material sequenced was peripheral blood, taken in a trial of Ad26.COV2.S vaccine versus placebo. The TCR was taken from a person between 18 and 60 years old who received the Ad26.COV2.S COVID-19 vaccine or a placebo. CDR3 sequence (DNA): TGCGCCAGCAGCTTAGCAGCGGGAGTAGGAACCGGGGAGCTGTTTTTT. Residues: CASSLAAGVGTGELFF.